The clone carrying this TCR beta chain was seen a few times. This sample was taken from a study of blood T cell repertoires in COVID-19. The V and J ends lost 3 bases and 6 bases respectively, with 11 bases between them. The length of the CDR3 is 13 residues. Germline CDR1 and CDR2: SGDLS and YYNGEE. In the source study's methods: Estimates of nucleated cell counts were drawn from the amplification of reference gene primers. Sequencing was performed with immunoSEQ multiplex PCR; in TCRdb, only in-frame clones are kept and a portion is missing. From that table come the V and J calls and clone size; the DNA was used to work out D and trimming. This sample has around 100,000 clones; about 88% occur once, and the top ten carry around 1.6%.

V gene TRBV9 combines with J gene TRBJ2-3; a possible D gene is TRBD1 (5 bases). The sample consisted of peripheral blood. The TCR originated in a man older than 75 with acute or convalescent COVID-19. The CDR3 DNA is TGTGCCAGCAGCGGGCTGCCAGGGGATACGCAGTATTTT. Translating gives CASSGLPGDTQYF.